Below are 22 T cell receptor beta chains sequenced from a single sample in a study of shared clonotypes between healthy human individuals. TCRdb's table, derived via immunoSEQ multiplex PCR, lists solely in-frame clones and lacks some. The table shows a few million clones, with 85% to 95% occurring only once. Sequenced: naive CD4+ T cells from PBMCs. Stated subset: CD45RA+ positively selected. These receptors originate from a man aged 18 to 30 in good health. Some clones in this sample may be carry-over from other donors' samples.

This clone was picked up one time. V and J are TRBV2 and TRBJ2-5; 7 bases match TRBD1. The germline CDR1 and CDR2 sequences are SNHLY and FYNNEI. Losses at the gene ends were 7 bases for V and 4 bases for J; bases not matched to a gene: 6. CDR3 length: 13 amino acids. CDR3 DNA: TGTGCCAGCACGGGACAGATCAGAGAGACCCAGTACTTC. Protein sequence: CASTGQIRETQYF.

The chain joins TRBV27 to TRBJ1-1; TRBD1 aligns across 8 bases. CDR1 is MNHEY and CDR2 is SMNVEV in the germline V gene (reference sequence). The V and J ends lost 3 bases and 4 bases, in that order; junction bases with no gene match: 13. The length of the CDR3 is 17 residues. The chain's CDR3 is CASSFLSGGRVGTEAFF. The CDR3 DNA sequence: TGTGCCAGCAGTTTCTTATCAGGGGGCCGGGTTGGCACTGAAGCTTTCTTT.

The rearrangement links TRBV4-3 to TRBJ1-6; a possible D gene is TRBD1 (6 bases). Trimming cost V 0 bases and J 7 bases, with 10 bases left between them. The CDR3 runs 15 residues. CDR1 and CDR2 from the germline V gene are LGHNA and YSLEER. The CDR3 loop is CASSQEQGENSPLHF. The CDR3 DNA sequence: TGCGCCAGCAGCCAAGAACAGGGCGAGAATTCACCCCTCCACTTT.

This clone was seen just once. The chain employs TRBV5-1 and TRBJ2-1; D may be TRBD2 (5 bases). Germline lookup yields CDR1 SGHRS and CDR2 YFSETQ. The CDR3 covers 15 residues. V was shortened by 0 bases and J by 0 bases, with 7 bases between the two germline ends. For the CDR3, the DNA is TGCGCCAGCAGCTTGGCCGGGAACTCCTACAATGAGCAGTTCTTC. This gives the protein CASSLAGNSYNEQFF.

The rearrangement links TRBV6-5 to TRBJ1-4, with D possibly TRBD1 on 5 matching bases. CDR1 and CDR2 (germline): MNHEY, SVGAGI. The CDR3 runs 15 residues. V shed 6 bases and J shed 8 bases, with 19 bases lying between them. This chain's CDR3 is CASRKGETLGEKLFF. In DNA form, the CDR3 reads TGTGCCAGCAGGAAAGGGGAAACACTGGGAGAAAAACTGTTTTTT.

This chain uses TRBV7-8 with TRBJ2-1, with 10 bases fitting TRBD1. Looked up from germline, CDR1 is SGHVS and CDR2 is FQNEAQ. V was clipped by 1 base and J by 9 bases; unmatched bases: 9. The length of the CDR3 is 16 residues. In DNA form, the CDR3 reads TGTGCCAGCAGCTTAGGACCCCGGGACAGGGGTCGTGAGCAGTTCTTC. This sequence encodes CASSLGPRDRGREQFF.

This clone was detected only a few times. The rearrangement links TRBV9 to TRBJ2-7, with 9 bases that match TRBD1. V lost 3 bases, J lost 3 bases, and 4 bases stayed unmatched. Germline CDR1 and CDR2: SGDLS and YYNGEE. The CDR3 totals 14 residues. CDR3 in amino acids: CASSGQGQGYEQYF. The CDR3 nucleotides read TGTGCCAGCAGCGGACAGGGACAGGGCTACGAGCAGTACTTC.

The rearrangement uses TRBV5-6 and TRBJ2-7, with a tentative D call TRBD2 (5 bases). The CDR3 runs to 16 residues. Germline lookup yields CDR1 SGHDT and CDR2 YYEEEE. V shed 0 bases and J shed 1 base, with 14 bases lying between them. CDR3 protein: CASSLGGSHSSYEQYF. CDR3 bases: TGTGCCAGCAGCTTGGGAGGGTCTCACTCGTCCTACGAGCAGTACTTC.

The chain is built from TRBV6-1 and TRBJ2-2; D tentatively fits TRBD1 or TRBD2 (6 bases each). CDR1 is MNHNS and CDR2 is SASEGT in the germline V gene. This CDR3 is built from 17 residues. Trimming removed 4 bases at V and 4 bases at J, with 19 bases between. In DNA, the CDR3 is TGTGCCAGCAGTGTCTGGAATGGGGGGACAATCACCGGGGAGCTGTTTTTT. Translation: CASSVWNGGTITGELFF.

This rearrangement joins TRBV6-5 to TRBJ2-5; no clear D gene. Germline V lookup: CDR1 MNHEY, CDR2 SVGAGI. V was clipped by 0 bases and J by 4 bases, with 12 bases between them. This CDR3 region has 15 residues. The CDR3 nucleotides read TGTGCCAGCAGTTACTCGATAAGTTGGGGAGAGACCCAGTACTTC. Translation gives CASSYSISWGETQYF.

The chain links TRBV28 to TRBJ2-1; D is possibly TRBD2 (6 bases). CDR1 and CDR2 (germline): MDHEN, SYDVKM. Trimming took off 2 bases at V and 9 bases at J, with 17 bases between the two ends. The CDR3 runs to 15 residues. DNA of the CDR3: TGTGCCAGCAGTTTAATACAGGCCCCGGGACTTGAGCAGTTCTTC. Protein: CASSLIQAPGLEQFF.

The rearrangement joins TRBV5-3 to TRBJ2-7, with 8 bases fitting TRBD1. TRBV5-3 is filed as an ORF, its function uncertain. Germline trimming cut 2 bases from V and 5 bases from J; bases unmatched to any gene: 30. This CDR3 comprises 22 residues. The CDR3 is CARSLGSGTPWVGADRVDEQYF. CDR3 nucleotide sequence: TGTGCCAGAAGCTTAGGGTCGGGAACCCCCTGGGTCGGAGCGGACAGGGTCGACGAGCAGTACTTC.

As to this clone: The sample holds other DNA sequences that translate to the same CDR3. V usage is TRBV28 and J usage is TRBJ1-3; 7 bases match TRBD1. The CDR3 has 15 amino acids. Germline assignment: CDR1 MDHEN and CDR2 SYDVKM. V was clipped by 1 base and J by 2 bases; unmatched bases: 2. The CDR3 sequence: CASSLLTGAGNTIYF. The CDR3 region has the DNA TGTGCCAGCAGTTTATTAACAGGGGCTGGAAACACCATATATTTT.

As to this clone: This sample also contains other DNA sequences that code for the same CDR3. The chain uses TRBV9 and TRBJ1-1; unclear D gene. Trimming shortened V by 0 bases and J by 0 bases, and 9 bases separated the two germline ends. The germline V gene encodes CDR1 SGDLS and CDR2 YYNGEE. The CDR3 extends over 15 amino acids. The CDR3 loop is CASSVGLGMNTEAFF. In DNA form, the CDR3 reads TGTGCCAGCAGCGTAGGTCTTGGGATGAACACTGAAGCTTTCTTT.

This chain uses TRBV18 with TRBJ2-2; D might be TRBD2 (5 bases). The germline V gene has CDR1 KGHSH and CDR2 LQKENI. The V end was cut by 6 bases, the J end by 5 bases, with 13 bases between. This CDR3 contains 14 residues. CDR3 sequence reads: CASSQSGGTGELFF. CDR3 coding DNA: TGTGCCAGCTCCCAATCAGGCGGGACCGGGGAGCTGTTTTTT.

Note on this clone: Other nucleotide sequences in the sample specify the same CDR3. V gene TRBV5-1 combines with J gene TRBJ2-2; no clear D gene. This CDR3 region has 14 residues. Germline assignment: CDR1 SGHRS and CDR2 YFSETQ. Between the trimmed V and J ends, which lost 4 bases and 1 base, there was a span of 8 bases. The CDR3 nucleotides read TGCGCCAGCAGCCTCTCAGGGAACACCGGGGAGCTGTTTTTT. It encodes CASSLSGNTGELFF. Supplemented by reference TRBV5-1 and TRBJ2-2, the full variable domain reads KAGVTQTPRYLIKTRGQQVTLSCSPISGHRSVSWYQQTPGQGLQFLFEYFSETQRNKGNFPGRFSGRQFSNSRSEMNVSTLELGDSALYLCASSLSGNTGELFFGEGSRLTVL.

The chain couples TRBV5-6 to TRBJ2-2, with 9 bases identical to TRBD1. The CDR3 extends over 16 amino acids. After removal of 2 bases from V and 3 bases from J, the junction contained 5 bases not matched to a gene. Germline lookup yields CDR1 SGHDT and CDR2 YYEEEE. CDR3 protein: CASSFVDRGDTGELFF. In nucleotides, the CDR3 is TGTGCCAGCAGCTTTGTGGACAGGGGCGACACCGGGGAGCTGTTTTTT.

V and J are TRBV13 and TRBJ1-4, with 9 bases aligning to TRBD1. V was pared by 8 bases and J by 6 bases, with 10 bases of the junction left unmatched. CDR1 is PRHDT, CDR2 FYEKMQ, per germline (reference sequence). The CDR3 loop spans 15 amino acids. The CDR3 loop reads CASPRPGTGYEKLFF. CDR3 nucleotides: TGTGCCAGCCCTCGCCCCGGGACAGGGTATGAAAAACTGTTTTTT.

V and J are TRBV5-1 and TRBJ1-1, with a possible D match to TRBD1 (6 bases). The CDR3 is 15 residues long. Germline assignment: CDR1 SGHRS and CDR2 YFSETQ. The V gene lost 2 bases and the J gene lost 4 bases, with 15 bases spanning the gap. The DNA for the CDR3 is TGCGCCAGCAGCTTTGGCGGGGGGCAAGGCACTGAAGCTTTCTTT. Its translation: CASSFGGGQGTEAFF. Variable domain in full (rest from reference TRBV5-1 and TRBJ1-1): KAGVTQTPRYLIKTRGQQVTLSCSPISGHRSVSWYQQTPGQGLQFLFEYFSETQRNKGNFPGRFSGRQFSNSRSEMNVSTLELGDSALYLCASSFGGGQGTEAFFGQGTRLTVV.

The V call is TRBV2, the J call TRBJ1-3; 9 bases line up with TRBD1. Germline values: CDR1 SNHLY, CDR2 FYNNEI. The CDR3 consists of 15 residues. With V trimmed by 6 bases and J by 2 bases, 5 bases remained unmatched. CDR3 protein: CASRSGTGPGNTIYF. The CDR3 coding sequence is TGTGCCAGCAGATCCGGGACAGGGCCTGGAAACACCATATATTTT. Filled out from reference TRBV2 and TRBJ1-3, the complete variable domain reads EPEVTQTPSHQVTQMGQEVILRCVPISNHLYFYWYRQILGQKVEFLVSFYNNEISEKSEIFDDQFSVERPDGSNFTLKIRSTKLEDSAMYFCASRSGTGPGNTIYFGEGSWLTVV.

This chain joins TRBV7-2 and TRBJ1-5; 10 nucleotides line up with TRBD1. Trimming removed 7 bases from V and 6 bases from J; junction bases left unmatched: 9. CDR1 is SGHTA, CDR2 FQGNSA, per germline. There are 15 residues in the CDR3. The CDR3 loop reads CASTFGTGEFQPQHF. The CDR3 DNA is TGTGCCAGCACCTTTGGGACAGGGGAATTTCAGCCCCAGCATTTT.

The V call is TRBV28, the J call TRBJ1-2; D unclear. V was shortened by 7 bases and J by 2 bases, with 11 bases between the two germline ends. The CDR3 is made up of 13 amino acids. The germline V gene encodes CDR1 MDHEN and CDR2 SYDVKM. CDR3 residues: CASTYGGNYGYTF. CDR3 nucleotides: TGTGCCAGCACCTATGGAGGGAACTATGGCTACACCTTC.